The 15 T cell receptor beta chains listed next were all sequenced from one sample in a study of blood T cells in healthy people across ages. The use of a sample-barcoded 5' primer and a J-beta primer mix characterized a second PCR of 7 to 11 cycles. TCRdb re-analysed the 5' RACE reads in MiXCR, keeping a single row per CDR3 protein. This sample has approximately 790,000 distinct CDR3 sequences; approximately 59% occur once, and the top ten carry about a quarter. Sequences were obtained from blood. These receptors were taken from a man in his thirties or forties in good health.

CDR3 sequence: CASSQELGTHGYGYTF. CDR3 in DNA: TGTGCCAGCAGCCAAGAACTGGGAACTCACGGCTATGGCTACACCTTC. The V call is TRBV4-2, the J call TRBJ1-2, with unresolved D. Germline V gives CDR1 LGHNA, CDR2 YNFKEQ. The V end lost 0 bases, the J end lost 4 bases, and 15 bases lay between the germline ends. The CDR3 totals 16 residues.

The V call is TRBV12-3 or TRBV12-4, the J call TRBJ1-2; D remains unclear. This CDR3 comprises 11 residues. The germline V and J ends were trimmed by 7 bases and 8 bases, with 11 bases remaining between them. In DNA form, the CDR3 reads TGTGCCAGCACGGCCGGGAGAGGCTACACCTTC. It translates to CASTAGRGYTF.

The V call is TRBV21-1, the J call TRBJ1-6. TRBV21-1 is a pseudogene segment. The CDR3 covers 15 residues. The CDR3 reads CASSKGQHKNSPLHF. In DNA form, the CDR3 reads TGTGCCAGCAGCAAAGGGCAGCATAAAAATTCACCCCTCCACTTT.

The genes are TRBV7-2 and TRBJ2-3, with D possibly TRBD1 on 5 matching bases. The germline gives CDR1 SGHTA, CDR2 FQGNSA. V lost 5 bases to trimming and J lost 4 bases, with 13 bases between them. CDR3 size: 14 residues. This CDR3 is CASSIDSNSDTQYF. CDR3 nucleotide sequence: TGTGCCAGCAGCATCGACAGCAACTCAGATACGCAGTATTTT.

The chain is built from TRBV27 and TRBJ1-4, with TRBD1 as a possible D gene (5 bases). The length of the CDR3 is 14 residues. V lost 1 base and J 8 bases, leaving 11 bases between the germline ends. CDR1 and CDR2 from the germline V gene are MNHEY and SMNVEV (reference sequence). The DNA for the CDR3 is TGTGCCAGCAGTTTATTCGGCAGGGCGGAAAAACTGTTTTTT. Translating gives CASSLFGRAEKLFF.

V usage is TRBV5-8 and J usage is TRBJ2-1, with 7 bases identical to TRBD2. V dropped 0 bases and J dropped 3; count of bases not matched to a gene: 12. There are 18 residues in the CDR3. Germline V gene sequence: CDR1 SGHTS, CDR2 YDEGEE. The chain's CDR3 is CASSLVRPRGGNYNEQFF. CDR3 bases: TGTGCCAGCAGCTTGGTAAGACCTCGCGGGGGAAACTACAATGAGCAGTTCTTC.

This clonotype was recorded only once. This chain connects TRBV6-2 or TRBV6-3 to TRBJ2-1; no firm D call. The V and J ends lost 3 bases and 12 bases respectively, with 18 bases between them. The CDR3 consists of 14 residues. CDR1 is MNHEY and CDR2 is SVGEGT in the germline V gene. CDR3 protein: CASSYGSERPGQFF. CDR3 coding DNA: TGTGCCAGCAGTTATGGATCGGAACGGCCCGGGCAGTTCTTC.

This clonotype occurred a few times. The chain carries TRBV7-2 and TRBJ2-1; D is tentatively TRBD1 or TRBD2 (5 bases each). V lost 8 bases and J lost 0, with 17 bases in between. Germline CDR1 and CDR2: SGHTA and FQGNSA. The CDR3 has 16 amino acids. CDR3 in amino acids: CASLGDAARSYNEQFF. CDR3 sequence (DNA): TGTGCCAGCCTTGGGGACGCCGCCCGCTCCTACAATGAGCAGTTCTTC.

This clonotype was seen once. The V call is TRBV6-2 or TRBV6-3, the J call TRBJ2-7; D ambiguous. Germline-derived CDR1 and CDR2 are MNHEY and SVGEGT. The length of the CDR3 is 14 residues. The V end lost 5 bases, the J end lost 2 bases, and 13 bases lay between the germline ends. This CDR3 reads CASSPSLAAYEQYF. The CDR3 DNA follows: TGTGCCAGCAGTCCTAGTCTGGCAGCCTACGAGCAGTACTTC.

The chain joins TRBV25-1 to TRBJ2-3, with TRBD1 matching 8 bases. V gave up 6 bases and J gave up 3 bases; unmatched junction bases: 5. The V gene's germline CDR1 is MGHDK and CDR2 SYGVNS. CDR3 size: 14 residues. This CDR3 reads CASRYRGMTDTQYF. CDR3 nucleotide sequence: TGTGCCAGCAGATACAGGGGGATGACAGATACGCAGTATTTT.

This chain links TRBV10-3 with TRBJ1-1, with D unresolved. V lost 2 bases and J 1 base, leaving 8 bases between the germline ends. CDR1 is ENHRY and CDR2 is SYGVKD in the germline V gene. The CDR3 totals 14 residues. The CDR3, as DNA: TGTGCCATCAGTGAGAGCGACGGGAACACTGAAGCTTTCTTT. Amino acid sequence: CAISESDGNTEAFF.

The gene calls are TRBV5-8 and TRBJ2-5, with TRBD1 as a possible D gene (5 bases). Trimming took off 0 bases at V and 7 bases at J, with 16 bases between the two ends. This CDR3 has 15 amino acids. The germline V gene has CDR1 SGHTS and CDR2 YDEGEE. Here the CDR3 reads CASSLVRGRRLTQYF. CDR3 nucleotides: TGTGCCAGCAGCTTGGTAAGGGGCCGGAGATTGACCCAGTACTTC. The complete variable domain, with remaining parts taken from reference TRBV5-8 and TRBJ2-5, reads EAGVTQSPTHLIKTRGQQATLRCSPISGHTSVYWYQQALGLGLQFLLWYDEGEERNRGNFPPRFSGRQFPNYSSELNVNALELEDSALYLCASSLVRGRRLTQYFGPGTRLLVL.

The CDR3 sequence is CASSLGDSYSPLHF. In DNA, the CDR3 is TGTGCCAGCAGCTTAGGGGACTCGTATTCACCCCTCCACTTT. V usage is TRBV13 and J usage is TRBJ1-6, with D uncertain. The V and J ends lost 0 bases and 8 bases respectively, with 8 bases between them. The length of the CDR3 is 14 residues. Germline CDR1 and CDR2: PRHDT and FYEKMQ (reference sequence).

The genes are TRBV13 and TRBJ1-2; 7 bases agree with TRBD1. The CDR3 is 15 residues long. Germline loops: CDR1 PRHDT, CDR2 FYEKMQ (reference sequence). Trimming at V came to 5 bases and at J to 0 bases, leaving 6 bases not matched to a gene. The CDR3 loop reads CASSDGTESNYGYTF. For the CDR3, the DNA is TGTGCCAGCAGCGACGGGACAGAGTCTAACTATGGCTACACCTTC.

The rearrangement uses TRBV28 and TRBJ2-5; 9 bases align to TRBD1. TRBJ2-7 explains the end of the DNA better; the J call may be wrong. The CDR3 covers 15 residues. The germline V gene encodes CDR1 MDHEN and CDR2 SYDVKM. CDR3 nucleotide sequence: TGTGCCAGCAGAACGGGACAGGGAGTATTATACGAGCAGTACTTC. Translated: CASRTGQGVLYEQYF.